This entry lists 32 T cell receptor beta chains sequenced from one sample in a study of PD-1 blockade in classical Hodgkin lymphoma. The table came from immunoSEQ multiplex PCR; TCRdb's copy has only in-frame clones and leaves some out. This sample has roughly 70,000 clones, with 65% to 75% found just once. After autologous stem cell transplantation all patients relapsed, and prior brentuximab vedotin exposure differed between cohorts. Sequencing used peripheral blood mononuclear cells (PBMCs), obtained before the second cycle of nivolumab. These receptors all come from a human donor with classical Hodgkin lymphoma.

This chain joins TRBV29-1 and TRBJ2-7; TRBD1 agrees at 12 bases. CDR1 SQVTM and CDR2 ANQGSEA come from the germline V gene. V gave up 7 bases and J gave up 3 bases; unmatched junction bases: 13. The CDR3 loop spans 16 amino acids. CDR3 coding DNA: TGCAGCGCGACCGGGACAGGGGGCGATTTTGTCTACGAGCAGTACTTC. Translating gives CSATGTGGDFVYEQYF.

This clone was seen only a few times. The chain carries TRBV27 and TRBJ1-2; 12 bases map to TRBD1. The CDR3 totals 15 residues. J lost 7 bases, V lost 5 bases, and 8 bases had no gene match. In germline, CDR1 is MNHEY, CDR2 SMNVEV (reference sequence). CDR3: CASSPGQGAWGGYTF. The CDR3 bases are TGTGCCAGCAGTCCGGGACAGGGGGCATGGGGTGGCTACACCTTC.

V gene TRBV28 combines with J gene TRBJ1-2; 7 bases match TRBD1. V shed 6 bases and J 2 bases; nucleotides not matched to a gene: 12. The CDR3 is 16 amino acids. CDR1 MDHEN and CDR2 SYDVKM come from the germline V gene. CDR3 residues: CASSYRDRLLNYGYTF. CDR3 nucleotide sequence: TGTGCCAGCAGCTACCGGGACAGACTACTAAACTATGGCTACACCTTC.

V gene TRBV6-1 combines with J gene TRBJ1-4; TRBD1 might be the D (6 bases). Trimming took off 6 bases at V and 7 bases at J, with 15 bases between the two ends. The CDR3 runs 14 residues. Per the germline V gene, CDR1 is MNHNS and CDR2 is SASEGT. This CDR3 reads CASREQGSSEKLFF. The CDR3 nucleotides are TGTGCCAGCAGGGAACAGGGTTCGAGTGAAAAACTGTTTTTT.

The genes are TRBV18 and TRBJ2-5, with D maybe TRBD1 (5 bases). CDR1 is KGHSH, CDR2 LQKENI, per germline. The CDR3 totals 14 residues. The V and J ends lost 0 bases and 4 bases respectively, with 9 bases between them. The CDR3 spells CASSPPPQGETQYF. CDR3 DNA sequence: TGTGCCAGCTCACCACCGCCCCAGGGAGAGACCCAGTACTTC.

Concerning this clone: The limits of the CDR3 on the DNA are not certain, so only TCRdb's listed CDR3 is given. This chain connects TRBV21-1 to TRBJ1-3. TRBV21-1 is tagged as a pseudogene. 17 amino acids form the CDR3, both terminal residues included. The CDR3 is CASSKKIKVGSGNTIYF.

V gene TRBV9 combines with J gene TRBJ1-3; D is unresolved. This CDR3 contains 14 residues. The germline V and J ends were trimmed by 4 bases and 0 bases, with 8 bases remaining between them. Germline values: CDR1 SGDLS, CDR2 YYNGEE. CDR3 DNA sequence: TGTGCCAGCAGCCCGCCTTTCTCTGGAAACACCATATATTTT. Translating it yields CASSPPFSGNTIYF.

This clone was seen a single time. The chain recombines TRBV6-5 with TRBJ1-5; tentatively, D is TRBD1 (6 bases). The CDR3 is 14 amino acids. The germline gives CDR1 MNHEY, CDR2 SVGAGI. Trimming left V 6 bases short and J 9 bases short, with 18 bases between. Here the CDR3 reads CASSEDSSIGPQHF. The CDR3 nucleotides are TGTGCCAGCAGCGAGGACAGCTCCATTGGGCCCCAGCATTTT.

The rearrangement joins TRBV5-1 to TRBJ1-5; tentatively, D is TRBD1 (5 bases). The germline V and J ends were trimmed by 4 bases and 4 bases, with 12 bases remaining between them. CDR3 length: 14 residues. Germline CDR1 and CDR2: SGHRS and YFSETQ. The CDR3 loop is CASSPWDRNQPQHF. The CDR3 nucleotides are TGCGCCAGCAGCCCTTGGGACCGAAATCAGCCCCAGCATTTT.

This clone is labeled as medium-sized. This chain links TRBV19 with TRBJ1-1; D gene ambiguous. The CDR3 is 16 amino acids. V lost 0 bases and J lost 1, with 12 bases in between. CDR1 is LNHDA and CDR2 is SQIVND in the germline V gene (reference sequence). DNA of the CDR3: TGTGCCAGTAGTATAGAGGCTCAGGCGAGGAACACTGAAGCTTTCTTT. This encodes CASSIEAQARNTEAFF.

A word on this clone: This clone may be a read error of a much larger clone one base away. The rearrangement joins TRBV6-6 to TRBJ1-2; maybe TRBD1 (5 bases). Germline lookup yields CDR1 MNHNY and CDR2 SVGAGI (reference sequence). V lost 5 bases and J 5 bases, leaving 12 bases between the germline ends. The CDR3 runs 13 residues. As DNA, the CDR3 is TGTGCCAGCAGTGACGGGGCGCGGTATGGCTACACCTTC. Protein product: CASSDGARYGYTF.

V and J are TRBV6-1 and TRBJ2-3; no clear D gene. Trimming pared 7 bases from V and 1 base from J, leaving 9 bases between. This CDR3 comprises 13 residues. Germline-derived CDR1 and CDR2 are MNHNS and SASEGT. The DNA for the CDR3 is TGTGCCAGCACGGGTTGGGGCACAGATACGCAGTATTTT. The encoded protein is CASTGWGTDTQYF.

This clone was counted only a few times. Other DNA sequences within the sample encode an identical CDR3. The J gene is TRBJ1-2, the V gene TRBV6-6; D is possibly TRBD1 (6 bases). V gave up 0 bases and J gave up 7 bases, with 15 bases separating them. The germline V gene has CDR1 MNHNY and CDR2 SVGAGI (reference sequence). The CDR3 runs to 15 residues. The CDR3 nucleotides read TGTGCCAGCAGTTACTCGAGCGGGGGCGGGGGTGGCTACACCTTC. This translates into CASSYSSGGGGGYTF.

The chain has TRBV11-2 and TRBJ2-1, with D possibly called TRBD1 or TRBD2 (5 bases each). The ends were cut back, 4 bases at V and 10 bases at J, with 11 bases in the middle. CDR1 and CDR2 from the germline V gene are SGHAT and FQNNGV. The CDR3 spans 12 residues. As DNA, the CDR3 is TGTGCCAGCAGCTGGGGAGCAGGGGAGCAGTTCTTC. Its translation is CASSWGAGEQFF.

This chain connects TRBV29-1 to TRBJ1-2, with D hard to call. The CDR3 contains 11 residues. Germline values: CDR1 SQVTM, CDR2 ANQGSEA. Trimming removed 4 bases at V and 3 bases at J, with 6 bases between. The CDR3 loop is CSVGGDYGYTF. The CDR3 coding sequence is TGCAGCGTTGGTGGAGACTATGGCTACACCTTC. The full variable domain, in which reference TRBV29-1 and TRBJ1-2 provide the parts outside the CDR3, is SAVISQKPSRDICQRGTSLTIQCQVDSQVTMMFWYRQQPGQSLTLIATANQGSEATYESGFVIDKFPISRPNLTFSTLTVSNMSPEDSSIYLCSVGGDYGYTFGSGTRLTVV.

This rearrangement joins TRBV4-1 to TRBJ1-6, with unresolved D. V lost 1 base and J lost 10, with 8 bases in between. CDR1 is MGHRA, CDR2 YSYEKL, per germline. This CDR3 spans 13 amino acids. The CDR3 bases are TGCGCCAGCAGCCAAGCGGAAGGGTCACCCCTCCACTTT. This codes for CASSQAEGSPLHF.

This clone was observed a few times. The V gene is TRBV7-9, the J gene TRBJ2-5; the D gene could be TRBD1 or TRBD2 (5 bases each). The germline V gene encodes CDR1 SEHNR and CDR2 FQNEAQ (reference sequence). CDR3 length: 14 amino acids. V dropped 1 base and J dropped 1 base, with 7 bases sitting between them. Here the CDR3 DNA reads TGTGCCAGCAGCTTAGGAGGGGCCCAAGAGACCCAGTACTTC. Residues: CASSLGGAQETQYF. The variable domain in full, with the rest retrieved from reference TRBV7-9 and TRBJ2-5, is DTGVSQNPRHKITKRGQNVTFRCDPISEHNRLYWYRQTLGQGPEFLTYFQNEAQLEKSRLLSDRFSAERPKGSFSTLEIQRTEQGDSAMYLCASSLGGAQETQYFGPGTRLLVL.

This clone was found a few times. V gene TRBV25-1 combines with J gene TRBJ1-2; the D gene is possibly TRBD1 (5 bases). This CDR3 has 13 residues. V was clipped by 7 bases and J by 7 bases, with 16 bases between them. Germline V gene sequence: CDR1 MGHDK, CDR2 SYGVNS. This CDR3 is CASTPGPGGGYTF. CDR3 in DNA: TGTGCCAGCACTCCGGGACCGGGTGGTGGCTACACCTTC.

The J gene is TRBJ1-4, the V gene TRBV19; TRBD1 matches at 8 bases. CDR1 and CDR2 (germline): LNHDA, SQIVND (reference sequence). CDR3 size: 15 residues. J lost 4 bases, V lost 6 bases, and 7 bases had no gene match. The CDR3 DNA reads as TGTGCCAGTAGCCGATCAGGGGGCGTTAATGAAAAACTGTTTTTT. It yields the protein CASSRSGGVNEKLFF.

V gene TRBV6-5 combines with J gene TRBJ2-1; the match to TRBD2 covers 11 bases. V gave up 9 bases and J gave up 3 bases; unmatched junction bases: 1. The CDR3 runs to 13 residues. Looked up from germline, CDR1 is MNHEY and CDR2 is SVGAGI. CDR3 loop: CASGTSGYNEQFF. CDR3 coding DNA: TGTGCCAGTGGGACTAGCGGCTACAATGAGCAGTTCTTC.

In DNA, the CDR3 is TGCGCCAGCAGCCACACCGCCGGGACAGCACCTTCACCCCTCCACTTT. Its translation is CASSHTAGTAPSPLHF. The rearrangement uses TRBV5-1 and TRBJ1-6; TRBD1 matches at 7 bases. Unmatched junction bases numbered 13, after V lost 4 bases and J lost 9 bases. The CDR3 has 16 residues. The V gene's germline CDR1 is SGHRS and CDR2 YFSETQ.

This sequence joins TRBV5-1 and TRBJ1-2; weak D call: TRBD1 (5 bases). This CDR3 has 15 residues. CDR1 is SGHRS, CDR2 YFSETQ, per germline. V dropped 1 base and J dropped 8 bases, with 18 bases sitting between them. CDR3 residues: CASSLTGDNLVGYTF. In DNA, the CDR3 is TGCGCCAGCAGCTTGACAGGAGACAATCTCGTAGGCTACACCTTC.

The genes are TRBV2 and TRBJ2-7; tentative D call: TRBD1 (6 bases). This CDR3 contains 14 residues. V shed 2 bases and J shed 4 bases, with 12 bases lying between them. In germline, CDR1 is SNHLY, CDR2 FYNNEI. CDR3 in amino acids: CASSENADRYEQYF. The CDR3 region has the DNA TGTGCCAGCAGTGAAAATGCGGACAGATACGAGCAGTACTTC.

The rearrangement uses TRBV15 and TRBJ1-1; D remains unclear. There are 15 residues in the CDR3. In germline, CDR1 is LNHNV, CDR2 YYDKDF (reference sequence). The ends were cut back, 0 bases at V and 4 bases at J, with 12 bases in the middle. CDR3 bases: TGTGCCACCAGCAGAGAAAAGGGCGCGGGCACTGAAGCTTTCTTT. Residues: CATSREKGAGTEAFF.

This clone was counted once. The V call is TRBV5-1, the J call TRBJ1-4; tentative D call: TRBD1 (5 bases). Trimming stripped 0 bases from V and 13 bases from J, with 16 bases between. The CDR3 length is 14 residues. Germline CDR1 SGHRS, CDR2 YFSETQ. The CDR3 is CASSLGDGYGGLFF. The CDR3 DNA reads TGCGCCAGCAGCTTGGGGGACGGCTATGGCGGACTGTTTTTT.

The V call is TRBV6-1, the J call TRBJ1-5; the D gene is possibly TRBD1 (5 bases). The V end was cut by 1 base, the J end by 0 bases, with 19 bases between. The CDR3 extends over 19 amino acids. The germline V gene has CDR1 MNHNS and CDR2 SASEGT. The CDR3 loop reads CASSEVAGLSTYSNQPQHF. The CDR3 coding sequence is TGTGCCAGCAGTGAAGTAGCAGGGTTGTCAACTTATAGCAATCAGCCCCAGCATTTT.

The chain couples TRBV27 to TRBJ2-7; 10 nucleotides match TRBD1. This CDR3 spans 13 amino acids. Germline assignment: CDR1 MNHEY and CDR2 SMNVEV (reference sequence). V lost 8 bases and J lost 9; bases outside the gene matches: 10. The CDR3 region is CASGPGTGDVQYF. CDR3 bases: TGTGCCAGCGGACCCGGGACAGGGGATGTGCAGTACTTC.

This chain links TRBV12-5 with TRBJ2-3; D tentatively fits TRBD1 or TRBD2 (5 bases each). V was pared by 2 bases and J by 3 bases, with 9 bases between. Germline V gene data show CDR1 as LGHNT and CDR2 as FRNRAP. This CDR3 has 14 residues. Here the CDR3 DNA reads TGTGCTAGTGGTTTGCAGGGACGGACAGATACGCAGTATTTT. Protein: CASGLQGRTDTQYF.

The table lists this clone with a count of one. The chain links TRBV27 to TRBJ2-7; D is unclear. Germline V gene lookup returns CDR1 MNHEY and CDR2 SMNVEV (reference sequence). This CDR3 comprises 14 residues. Between the trimmed V and J ends, which lost 0 bases and 2 bases, there was a span of 8 bases. The chain's CDR3 is CASSLSRRTYEQYF. CDR3 DNA sequence: TGTGCCAGCAGTTTATCCCGGCGAACCTACGAGCAGTACTTC.

V and J are TRBV19 and TRBJ1-1; no definite D call. The ends were cut back, 5 bases at V and 4 bases at J, with 14 bases in the middle. Germline V gene lookup returns CDR1 LNHDA and CDR2 SQIVND (reference sequence). The CDR3 totals 14 residues. The CDR3, as DNA: TGTGCCAGTAGTGCCGTTACCGGGCCCACTGAAGCTTTCTTT. Its translation is CASSAVTGPTEAFF.

On this clone: This sample also contains other DNA sequences that code for the same CDR3. The J gene is TRBJ1-2, the V gene TRBV6-1; no firm D call. V was cut by 2 bases and J by 3 bases, with 10 bases left in between. The germline V gene has CDR1 MNHNS and CDR2 SASEGT. The CDR3 runs to 14 residues. CDR3 protein: CASSEPGRDYGYTF. CDR3 in DNA: TGTGCCAGCAGTGAACCCGGGAGGGACTATGGCTACACCTTC.

The chain recombines TRBV25-1 with TRBJ2-7; tentatively, D is TRBD2 (6 bases). Germline V gene sequence: CDR1 MGHDK, CDR2 SYGVNS. CDR3 length equals 14 residues. V gave up 0 bases and J gave up 3 bases, with 9 bases separating them. CDR3 residues: CASSEYPGSYEQYF. CDR3 nucleotides: TGTGCCAGCAGTGAATACCCCGGGAGCTACGAGCAGTACTTC.